A selection of T cell receptor beta chains follows, all from one sample in a study of blood T cell repertoires in COVID-19. Data came from immunoSEQ multiplex PCR; TCRdb stores just in-frame clones and leaves some out. Among roughly 260,000 clones, 88% were seen once, and the ten largest hold less than 5%. Sequenced sample: peripheral blood. The receptors originated from a man in his sixties who had recovered from COVID-19. The CDR3 runs from the conserved cysteine through the conserved F or W. D genes are given only for firm matches. Not every row has a clone size; where given, it reads once, few, many or a size class.

TRBJ1-2	TRBV9	.	TRBD1	CASSPQDRGGYGYTF	TGTGCCAGCAGCCCACAGGACAGGGGCGGCTATGGCTACACCTTC
TRBJ1-1	TRBV5-4	.	.	CACSRGLGTTMNTEAFF	TGTGCCTGTTCCAGGGGCCTGGGGACTACCATGAACACTGAAGCTTTCTTT
TRBJ2-5	TRBV5-3	.	.	CARSLPLLREVETQYF	TGTGCCAGAAGCTTGCCACTCCTGCGAGAGGTAGAGACCCAGTACTTC
TRBJ2-5	TRBV9	.	.	CASSVDTGGWTQYF	TGTGCCAGCAGCGTAGACACAGGTGGATGGACCCAGTACTTC
TRBJ2-7	TRBV2	.	TRBD1	CASSDPEVDRVGEQYF	TGTGCCAGCAGTGATCCAGAGGTGGACAGGGTCGGCGAGCAGTACTTC
TRBJ1-1	TRBV27	.	.	CASSWSGTVPLGTEAFF	TGTGCCAGCAGTTGGTCGGGAACAGTACCTCTTGGGACTGAAGCTTTCTTT
TRBJ1-1	TRBV28	.	TRBD1	CASRDRDMAFF	TGTGCCAGCAGGGACAGGGATATGGCTTTCTTT
TRBJ2-3	TRBV18	once	.	CASSPADADTQYF	TGTGCCAGCTCACCAGCAGATGCAGATACGCAGTATTTT
TRBJ2-1	TRBV3-1/TRBV3-2	.	.	CASSEYTNSYNEQFF	TGTGCCAGCAGCGAATATACAAACTCCTACAATGAGCAGTTCTTC
TRBJ1-1	TRBV23-1	.	.	CASSQYDPPGTGRGTEAFF	TGCGCCAGCAGTCAATATGACCCCCCCGGCACAGGGCGCGGCACTGAAGCTTTCTTT
TRBJ2-5	TRBV7-2	.	TRBD2	CASSGTKSTRGVQETQYF	TGTGCCAGCAGCGGGACAAAGTCCACGCGGGGGGTTCAAGAGACCCAGTACTTC
TRBJ2-1	TRBV27	.	.	CASSPMSLGPLNEQFF	TGTGCCAGCAGTCCCATGTCGCTAGGTCCCCTCAATGAGCAGTTCTTC
TRBJ2-5	TRBV6-6	once	TRBD1	CASSRKTGGQETQYF	TGTGCCAGCAGTCGTAAGACAGGGGGCCAAGAGACCCAGTACTTC
TRBJ2-7	TRBV6-2/TRBV6-3	.	TRBD1	CASNPSGQRYEQYF	TGTGCCAGCAACCCATCGGGACAGCGGTACGAGCAGTACTTC
TRBJ2-7	TRBV15	once	TRBD1	CATSRAGQGAVEQYF	TGTGCCACCAGCAGAGCGGGACAGGGGGCCGTCGAGCAGTACTTC
TRBJ1-6	TRBV6-4	.	.	CASSWEQGNSPLHF	TGTGCCAGCAGTTGGGAACAGGGAAATTCACCCCTCCACTTT
TRBJ2-5	TRBV5-1	once	.	CASSLGLARETQYF	TGCGCCAGCAGCTTGGGGCTAGCGAGAGAGACCCAGTACTTC
TRBJ1-1	TRBV19	.	TRBD1	CASSITGTGKVVEAFF	TGTGCCAGTAGTATTACCGGGACAGGGAAGGTGGTTGAAGCTTTCTTT
TRBJ1-1	TRBV18	.	.	CASSPPPPGANTEAFF	TGTGCCAGCTCACCACCCCCCCCAGGGGCTAACACTGAAGCTTTCTTT
TRBJ2-5	TRBV5-5	.	TRBD1	CASSLAVGTGQGIETQYF	TGTGCCAGCAGCTTGGCCGTTGGGACCGGACAGGGGATTGAGACCCAGTACTTC
TRBJ1-3	TRBV30	.	.	CAWNPRPLGNTIYF	TGTGCCTGGAACCCCAGGCCCCTCGGAAACACCATATATTTT
TRBJ2-1	TRBV4-2	.	TRBD2	CASSPRRTSGGAANEQFF	TGTGCCAGCAGCCCTCGCCGGACTAGCGGGGGGGCCGCCAATGAGCAGTTCTTC
TRBJ2-7	TRBV29-1	.	TRBD1	CSVRTGGWEQYF	TGCAGCGTTCGGACAGGGGGCTGGGAGCAGTACTTC
TRBJ1-3	TRBV6-6	.	TRBD1	CASSYQTGAGNTIYF	TGTGCCAGCAGTTACCAGACAGGGGCGGGAAACACCATATATTTT
TRBJ1-2	TRBV29-1	.	.	CSVKSEVYTF	TGCAGCGTTAAATCAGAAGTCTACACCTTC
TRBJ2-7	TRBV25-1	.	TRBD1	CASSGTGNSHEQYF	TGTGCCAGCAGTGGGACAGGGAATTCCCACGAGCAGTACTTC
TRBJ1-5	TRBV6-5	.	.	CASSPDSGNQPQHF	TGTGCCAGCAGTCCCGACAGTGGCAATCAGCCCCAGCATTTT
TRBJ2-7	TRBV29-1	once	.	CSVEDQVSEQYF	TGCAGCGTTGAAGATCAGGTTTCCGAGCAGTACTTC
TRBJ1-2	TRBV10-3	.	.	CAISGVSGGYTF	TGTGCCATCAGTGGGGTCTCAGGTGGCTACACCTTC
TRBJ1-6	TRBV5-1	.	.	CASSLRGDNNSPLHF	TGCGCCAGCAGCTTGCGGGGAGATAATAATTCACCCCTCCACTTT
TRBJ1-5	TRBV11-2	.	TRBD1	CASSLGRTGGNQPQHF	TGTGCCAGCAGCTTAGGCCGGACAGGGGGCAATCAGCCCCAGCATTTT
TRBJ2-5	TRBV30	.	TRBD2	CAWSGGGARETQYF	TGTGCCTGGAGTGGCGGGGGGGCCAGAGAGACCCAGTACTTC
TRBJ1-2	TRBV5-1	.	.	CASSARGGYGYTF	TGCGCCAGCAGCGCCAGGGGCGGCTATGGCTACACCTTC
TRBJ2-7	TRBV30	.	TRBD2	CAGTLAGNYEQYF	TGTGCCGGAACACTAGCGGGAAATTACGAGCAGTACTTC
TRBJ1-4	TRBV5-1	.	TRBD1	CASSADRVDSEKLFF	TGCGCCAGCAGCGCGGACAGGGTTGACAGTGAAAAACTGTTTTTT
TRBJ2-7	TRBV19	.	TRBD1	CASSWGTGAYEQYF	TGTGCCAGTAGTTGGGGGACAGGGGCCTACGAGCAGTACTTC
TRBJ1-3	TRBV4-1	.	TRBD1	CASSQLQGAGNTIYF	TGCGCCAGCAGCCAATTACAGGGGGCCGGAAACACCATATATTTT
TRBJ2-3	TRBV24-1	once	TRBD2	CATSDRTSGGADTQYF	TGTGCCACCAGTGACCGGACTAGCGGGGGCGCAGATACGCAGTATTTT
TRBJ1-5	TRBV5-6	.	.	CASSLAMGGADQPQHF	TGTGCCAGCAGCTTGGCCATGGGGGGGGCGGATCAGCCCCAGCATTTT
TRBJ2-7	TRBV15	.	TRBD2	CATSRDNKRTSVYEQYF	TGTGCCACCAGCAGAGATAATAAGAGGACTAGTGTATACGAGCAGTACTTC
TRBJ2-7	TRBV6-1	.	.	CASSDRLGGEQYF	TGTGCCAGCAGTGACCGACTTGGCGGCGAGCAGTACTTC
TRBJ2-7	TRBV4-2	.	TRBD1	CASSQDGTGVVEQYF	TGTGCCAGCAGCCAAGATGGGACAGGGGTGGTCGAGCAGTACTTC
TRBJ1-2	TRBV6-1	.	.	CASSEAGQGRGYTF	TGTGCCAGCAGTGAAGCTGGGCAGGGGCGAGGCTACACCTTC
TRBJ1-4	TRBV5-1	.	TRBD1	CASSLGGQNNEKLFF	TGCGCCAGCAGCTTGGGGGGACAGAATAATGAAAAACTGTTTTTT
TRBJ1-2	TRBV4-2	.	.	CASSQVDSGDGYTF	TGTGCCAGCAGCCAAGTGGACAGTGGTGATGGCTACACCTTC